The 5 T cell receptor beta chains in this list originate from one sample, sequenced in a study of human T cells and chemical hapten exposure. TCRdb recomputed calls from the RACE reads with MiXCR, one row per CDR3 protein. The table records 80,000 to 100,000 distinct CDR3 sequences, about 8.9% of them present only once. Time point: pre-sensitization, week 0. The treatment denotes: therapeutic diphenylcyclopropenone sensitization with weekly scalp DPC. This material consisted of whole blood, taken in connection with sensitization to the hapten diphenylcyclopropenone (DPC). These receptors were taken from a woman in her forties with alopecia areata. Some clones in this sample may be carry-over from other donors' samples.

This clonotype was counted at least ten times. The V gene is TRBV7-8, the J gene TRBJ1-4; TRBD1 matches 7 bases. This CDR3 contains 15 residues. CDR1 and CDR2 from the germline V gene are SGHVS and FQNEAQ. Unmatched junction bases numbered 8, after V lost 3 bases and J lost 7 bases. This CDR3 reads CASSFGTRGSEKLFF. For the CDR3, the DNA is TGTGCCAGCAGCTTCGGGACCAGGGGGAGTGAAAAACTGTTTTTT. The variable domain in full, with the rest retrieved from reference TRBV7-8 and TRBJ1-4, is GAGVSQSPRYKVAKRGQDVALRCDPISGHVSLFWYQQALGQGPEFLTYFQNEAQLDKSGLPSDRFFAERPEGSVSTLKIQRTQQEDSAVYLCASSFGTRGSEKLFFGSGTQLSVL.

This clonotype has at least ten counts. The chain couples TRBV19 to TRBJ1-2; no firm D call. CDR1 and CDR2 (germline): LNHDA, SQIVND (reference sequence). The CDR3 runs 13 residues. The V and J ends lost 0 bases and 5 bases respectively, with 7 bases between them. The CDR3 is CASSIEGRYGYTF. CDR3 in DNA: TGTGCCAGTAGTATAGAAGGACGGTATGGCTACACCTTC.

J is TRBJ2-5 and V is TRBV20-1; TRBD2 aligns across 7 bases. The CDR3 sequence is 15 residues long. The germline gives CDR1 DFQATT, CDR2 SNEGSKA (reference sequence). V was clipped by 4 bases and J by 5 bases; unmatched bases: 13. This CDR3 reads CSATPPTGGEETQYF. The CDR3 nucleotides read TGCAGTGCTACCCCTCCGACGGGGGGAGAGGAGACCCAGTACTTC.

This clonotype was recorded at least ten times. The chain couples TRBV10-3 to TRBJ1-2; 7 positions agree with TRBD1. With 10 bases clipped from V and 4 bases from J, the junction kept 6 bases outside the gene matches. The CDR3 contains 12 residues. The germline V gene encodes CDR1 ENHRY and CDR2 SYGVKD. The CDR3 DNA reads as TGTGCCAGTCAAGGGGGCCCCTATGGCTACACCTTC. Translated, it gives CASQGGPYGYTF.

This clonotype was detected once. One end of the junction varies from germline; a read error may be responsible. The chain carries TRBV29-1 and TRBJ1-1; 9 nucleotides align to TRBD1. CDR1 is SQVTM, CDR2 ANQGSEA, per germline. This CDR3 is 13 amino acids long. The CDR3 nucleotides read TGCAGCGTTGAAAAGGACAGGGGAACTGGAGCTTTCTTT. This gives the protein CSVEKDRGTGAFF.